The clone carrying this T cell receptor beta chain was counted between two and nine times. Its antigen is unknown. Bulk TCR libraries were made with methods that had been previously described and with listed TCR primers. TCRdb processed the PCR reads anew with MiXCR; each CDR3 protein has one entry. The table includes 460,000 or so distinct CDR3 sequences, 20% to 25% detected once. The data derive from a study of molecular identifiers for immune sequencing clone quantification. This CDR3 is 14 amino acids long. Trimming cost V 4 bases and J 7 bases, with 14 bases left between them. CDR1 is MNHEY, CDR2 SVGAGI, per germline. Study observations and caveats: Detectable among roughly 1 million naive cells, according to reports, was Jurkat TCR RNA spiked in from one cell.

The clonotype comes from a human donor in good health. Some libraries in this study had Jurkat cell RNA spiked in. Sequencing was performed on naive CD8+ T cells from blood, with Jurkat cell RNA spiked in. As to subset: FACS-sorted CD8+CD4-CCR7+CD45RA+ naive T cells. The chain employs TRBV6-5 and TRBJ1-5; no clear D. CDR3 sequence reads: CASSSGLAGQPQHF. The CDR3 DNA reads as TGTGCCAGCAGTTCTGGACTGGCGGGGCAGCCCCAGCATTTT.